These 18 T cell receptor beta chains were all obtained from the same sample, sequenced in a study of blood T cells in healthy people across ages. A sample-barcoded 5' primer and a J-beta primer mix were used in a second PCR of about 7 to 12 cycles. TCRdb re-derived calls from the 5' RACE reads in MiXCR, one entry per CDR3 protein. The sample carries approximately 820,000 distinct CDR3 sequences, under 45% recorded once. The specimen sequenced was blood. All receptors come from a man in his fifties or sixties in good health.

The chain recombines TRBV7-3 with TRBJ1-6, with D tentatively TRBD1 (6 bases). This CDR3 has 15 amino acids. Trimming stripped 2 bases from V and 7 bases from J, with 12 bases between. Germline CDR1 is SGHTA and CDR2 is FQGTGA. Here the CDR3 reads CASSLQGGTNSPLHF. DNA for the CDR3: TGTGCCAGCAGCTTACAGGGTGGGACAAATTCACCCCTCCACTTT.

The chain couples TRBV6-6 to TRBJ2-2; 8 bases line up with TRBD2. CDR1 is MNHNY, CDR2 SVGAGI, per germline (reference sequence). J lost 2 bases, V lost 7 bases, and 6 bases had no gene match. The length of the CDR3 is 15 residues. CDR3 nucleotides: TGTGCCAGCATCCTTAGCGGGGCTAACACCGGGGAGCTGTTTTTT. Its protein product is CASILSGANTGELFF.

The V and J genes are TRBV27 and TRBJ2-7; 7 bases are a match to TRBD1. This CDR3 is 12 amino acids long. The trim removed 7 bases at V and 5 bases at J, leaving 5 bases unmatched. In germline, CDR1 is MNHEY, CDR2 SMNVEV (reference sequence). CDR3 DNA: TGTGCCAGCAAGACAGGGTACCACGAGCAGTACTTC. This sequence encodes CASKTGYHEQYF.

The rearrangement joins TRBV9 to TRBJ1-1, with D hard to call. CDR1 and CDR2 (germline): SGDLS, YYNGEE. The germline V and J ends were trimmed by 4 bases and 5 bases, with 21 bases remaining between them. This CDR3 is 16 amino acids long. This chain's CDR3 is CASSLILRGEGTEAFF. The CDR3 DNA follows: TGTGCCAGCAGCCTAATCCTTCGGGGAGAAGGAACTGAAGCTTTCTTT.

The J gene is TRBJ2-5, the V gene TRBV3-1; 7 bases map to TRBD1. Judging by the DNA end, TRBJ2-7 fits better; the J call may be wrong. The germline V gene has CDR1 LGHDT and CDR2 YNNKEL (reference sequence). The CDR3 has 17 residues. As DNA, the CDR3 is TGTGCCAGCAGCCAAGCGGCAGGGGGTGTCCTTGGGTACGAGCAGTACTTC. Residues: CASSQAAGGVLGYEQYF.

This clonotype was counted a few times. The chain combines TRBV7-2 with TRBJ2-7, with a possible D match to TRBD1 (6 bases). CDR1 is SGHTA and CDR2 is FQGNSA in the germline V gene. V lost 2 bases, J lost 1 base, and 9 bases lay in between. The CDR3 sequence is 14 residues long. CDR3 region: CASSLRQDSYEQYF. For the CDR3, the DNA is TGTGCCAGCAGCTTAAGACAGGATTCCTACGAGCAGTACTTC.

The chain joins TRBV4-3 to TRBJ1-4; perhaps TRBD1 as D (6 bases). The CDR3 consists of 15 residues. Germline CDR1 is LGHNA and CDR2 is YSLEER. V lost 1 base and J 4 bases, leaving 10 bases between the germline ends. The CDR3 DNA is TGCGCCAGCAGCCAAGGGGACACCTTTAATGAAAAACTGTTTTTT. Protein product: CASSQGDTFNEKLFF.

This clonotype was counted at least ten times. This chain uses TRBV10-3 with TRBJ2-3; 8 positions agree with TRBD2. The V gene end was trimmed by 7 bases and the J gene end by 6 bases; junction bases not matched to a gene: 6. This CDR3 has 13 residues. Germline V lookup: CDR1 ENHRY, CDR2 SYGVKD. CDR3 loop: CAINRGGPDTQYF. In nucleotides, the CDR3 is TGTGCCATCAATCGCGGGGGGCCCGATACGCAGTATTTT.

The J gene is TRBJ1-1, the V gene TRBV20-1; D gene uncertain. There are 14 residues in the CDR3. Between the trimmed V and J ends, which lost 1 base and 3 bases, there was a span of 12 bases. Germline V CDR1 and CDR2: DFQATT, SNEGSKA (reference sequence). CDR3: CSARAAGLDTEAFF. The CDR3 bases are TGCAGTGCTAGAGCTGCGGGGTTGGACACTGAAGCTTTCTTT.

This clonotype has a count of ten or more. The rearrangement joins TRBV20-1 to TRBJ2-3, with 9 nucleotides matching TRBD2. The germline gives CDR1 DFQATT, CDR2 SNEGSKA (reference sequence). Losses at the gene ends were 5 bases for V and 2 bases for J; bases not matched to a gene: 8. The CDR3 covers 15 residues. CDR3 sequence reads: CSARAGGRDTDTQYF. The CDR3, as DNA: TGCAGTGCTCGGGCGGGGGGGAGAGACACAGATACGCAGTATTTT.

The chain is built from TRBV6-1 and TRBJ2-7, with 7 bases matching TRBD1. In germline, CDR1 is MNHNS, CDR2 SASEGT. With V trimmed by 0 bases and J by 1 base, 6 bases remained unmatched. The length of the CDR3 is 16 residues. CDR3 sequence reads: CASSEATAGGSYEQYF. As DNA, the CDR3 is TGTGCCAGCAGTGAAGCCACAGCAGGGGGTTCCTACGAGCAGTACTTC.

CDR3 nucleotides: TGCGCCAGCAGCACCGCTTTAGCGCCCTACGAGCAGTACTTC. The encoded protein is CASSTALAPYEQYF. The J gene is TRBJ2-7, the V gene TRBV10-1, with D possibly matching TRBD2 (5 bases). Trimming pared 6 bases from V and 2 bases from J, leaving 14 bases between. In germline, CDR1 is WNHNN, CDR2 SYGVQD (reference sequence). The CDR3 is made up of 14 amino acids.

The CDR3 sequence: CASSIRLAGGSLLPSSYNEQFF. For the CDR3, the DNA is TGTGCCAGCAGTATCCGGTTAGCGGGGGGTAGCCTACTCCCGAGCTCCTACAATGAGCAGTTCTTC. J is TRBJ2-1 and V is TRBV27, with 10 bases identical to TRBD2. Germline V lookup: CDR1 MNHEY, CDR2 SMNVEV (reference sequence). The CDR3 runs to 22 residues. The V and J ends lost 5 bases and 0 bases, in that order; junction bases with no gene match: 22.

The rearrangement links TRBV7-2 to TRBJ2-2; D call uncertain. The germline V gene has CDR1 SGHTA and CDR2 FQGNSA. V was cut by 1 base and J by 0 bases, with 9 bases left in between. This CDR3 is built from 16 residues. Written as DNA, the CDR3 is TGTGCCAGCAGCTTAGGGTACAGCGCGAACACCGGGGAGCTGTTTTTT. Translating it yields CASSLGYSANTGELFF.

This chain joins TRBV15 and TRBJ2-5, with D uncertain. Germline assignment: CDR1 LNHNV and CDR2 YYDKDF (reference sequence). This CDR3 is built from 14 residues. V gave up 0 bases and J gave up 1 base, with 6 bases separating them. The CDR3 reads CATSRDRSQETQYF. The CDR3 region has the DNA TGTGCCACCAGCAGAGATCGAAGCCAAGAGACCCAGTACTTC.

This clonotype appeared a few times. The CDR3 DNA is TGTGCCAGCAGTTCAAAAGGACAGGGACTACGCTATGGCTACACCTTC. Amino acids: CASSSKGQGLRYGYTF. The chain links TRBV12-3 or TRBV12-4 to TRBJ1-2; 8 bases are a match to TRBD1. V was pared by 4 bases and J by 4 bases, with 11 bases of the junction left unmatched. The CDR3 loop spans 16 amino acids.

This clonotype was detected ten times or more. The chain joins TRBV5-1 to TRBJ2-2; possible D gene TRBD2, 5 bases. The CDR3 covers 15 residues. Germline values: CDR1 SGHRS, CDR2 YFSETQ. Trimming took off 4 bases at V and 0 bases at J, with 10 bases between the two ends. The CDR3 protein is CASSQRDSNTGELFF. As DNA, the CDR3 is TGCGCCAGCAGCCAGAGGGATTCGAACACCGGGGAGCTGTTTTTT.

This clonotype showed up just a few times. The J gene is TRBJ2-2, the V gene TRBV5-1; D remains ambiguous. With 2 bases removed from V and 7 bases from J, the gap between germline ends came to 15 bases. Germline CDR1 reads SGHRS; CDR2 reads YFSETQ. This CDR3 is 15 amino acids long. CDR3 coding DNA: TGCGCCAGCAGCTTCGAGGCAGGAATGAGCGGGGAGCTGTTTTTT. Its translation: CASSFEAGMSGELFF.